This paragraph covers one T cell receptor (beta chain) sequence. Its antigen is unknown. Staining for CD45RO/CCR7/CD25/CD127/CD95/CD27 allowed sorting of CD4+ naive, central memory, regulatory and stem cell-like memory cells. Expressed TCRB transcripts were sequenced because the entire RNA isolate underwent reverse transcription. Naive, central memory and regulatory T cell samples came to a mean of roughly 3.6 million reads. TCRdb keeps only in-frame clones here, not all; method: immunoSEQ multiplex PCR. The repertoire holds a few hundred thousand clones, with 14% to 15% as singletons. CDR1 and CDR2 from the germline V gene are MDHEN and SYDVKM. The CDR3 covers 15 residues. Germline trimming cut 4 bases from V and 7 bases from J; bases unmatched to any gene: 11. This sample is drawn from a study of beta chain features in type 1 diabetes. Regarding the study as a whole: In comparison with healthy donors, patients had naive, central memory and Treg TCRB repertoires that appeared more similar. Patients with type 1 diabetes carried fewer insertions and had more deletions at their VDJ junctions. Shorter TCRB CDR3s, moderately but significantly so, were found in Type 1 diabetes patients in all four CD4+ subsets.

The chain uses TRBV28 and TRBJ1-1; 8 positions match TRBD1. The sequenced sample was naive CD4+ T cells from blood. The clonotype was recovered from a man younger than 30 with type 1 diabetes. The CDR3 nucleotides are TGTGCCAGCAGTTCAATCCGGGACAGGCCTGATGAAGCTTTCTTT. Its translation is CASSSIRDRPDEAFF.